The sequence of this TCR beta chain was determined in a study of identical twins. Broader study findings: Low generation probability was overrepresented in out-of-frame alpha sequences shared by twins. Fewer insertions characterized abundant cord blood beta clonotypes, whereas memory repertoires showed none.

Each donor (without exception) was a healthy Caucasian. This clonotype has only a few counts. Its antigen is as yet unknown. Template switching supplied a universal primer site; unique molecular identifiers were carried on the cDNA. One entry per CDR3 protein, called by TCRdb with MiXCR from the 5' RACE reads. The sample shows some 210,000 distinct CDR3 sequences, more than 15% of them seen only once. This CDR3 contains 13 residues. CDR1 and CDR2 from the germline V gene are MNHNS and SASEGT. The V end was cut by 8 bases, the J end by 1 base, with 10 bases between. The data also belong to a second study, concerning T cells expressing NK-cell markers.

The receptor comes from a woman in her late teens or twenties in good health. V gene TRBV6-1 combines with J gene TRBJ2-3; D gene unclear. Specimen: CD8+ T cells sorted from blood. CDR3 coding DNA: TGTGCCAGCTGTATCACAGGCACAGATACGCAGTATTTT. It codes for CASCITGTDTQYF.